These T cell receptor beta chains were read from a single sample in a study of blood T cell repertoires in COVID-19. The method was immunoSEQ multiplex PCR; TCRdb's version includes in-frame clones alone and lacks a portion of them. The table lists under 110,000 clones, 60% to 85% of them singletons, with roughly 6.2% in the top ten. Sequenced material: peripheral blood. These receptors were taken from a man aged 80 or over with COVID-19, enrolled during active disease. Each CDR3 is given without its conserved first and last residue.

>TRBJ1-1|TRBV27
ASSLSGGIHLTEAF
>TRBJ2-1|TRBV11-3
ASSLGGSTNEQF
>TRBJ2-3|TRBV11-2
ASSLGAVGVGTQY
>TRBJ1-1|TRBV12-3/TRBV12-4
ASTAQGKTEAF
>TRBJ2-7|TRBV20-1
SAPDSAGQL
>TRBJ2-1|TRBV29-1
SPRLAGAPLSYNEQF
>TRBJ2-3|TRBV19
ASSIGRDTQY
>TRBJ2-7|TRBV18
ASSPTGGRRYEQY
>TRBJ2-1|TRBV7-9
ASSLAKGDSRKQF
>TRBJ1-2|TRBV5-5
ASTVSEGIHGYT
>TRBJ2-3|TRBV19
ASSITRVTDTQY
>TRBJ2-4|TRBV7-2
ASSKDRGSKNIQY
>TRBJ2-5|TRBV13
ASSLRAGGWAETQY
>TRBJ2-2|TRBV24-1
ATSDPSTRTGELF
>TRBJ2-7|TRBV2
ASGTGQAFYEQY
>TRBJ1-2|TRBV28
ASSSSGTGLGYT
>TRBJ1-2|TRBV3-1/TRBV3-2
ASSQGGRYGYT
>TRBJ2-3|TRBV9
ASSVGTDLFFDTQY
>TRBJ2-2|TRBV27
ASRVFTGAGELF
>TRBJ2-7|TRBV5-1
ASSLRAGGAPGEQY
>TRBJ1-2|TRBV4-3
ASSQDRTGVYGYT
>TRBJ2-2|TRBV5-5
ASSLTTANTGELF
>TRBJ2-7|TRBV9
ASSGTGGLYEQY
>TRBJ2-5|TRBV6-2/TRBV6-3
ASSYSGGVALKQETQY
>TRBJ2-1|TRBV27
ASWLGGVNEQF
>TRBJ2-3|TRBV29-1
SGGSPGTDTQY
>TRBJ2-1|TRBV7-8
ASSLDYHEQF
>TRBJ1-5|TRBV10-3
AIAGDSNQPQH
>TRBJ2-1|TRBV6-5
ASSPGEDWNEQF
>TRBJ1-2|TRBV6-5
ASSYSRYRANYGYT
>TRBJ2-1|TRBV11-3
ASSHRSDKNEQF
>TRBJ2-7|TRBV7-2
ASSFGQHHTYEQY
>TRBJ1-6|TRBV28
ASTSPLAGGRSLH
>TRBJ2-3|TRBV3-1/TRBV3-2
ASSQDQRGGYTDTQY
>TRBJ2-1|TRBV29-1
SVSEDEQF
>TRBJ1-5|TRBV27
ASSPGTARDQPQH
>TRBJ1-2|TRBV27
ASSSQGSYGYT
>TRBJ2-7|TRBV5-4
ASSFDGQQY